Below, one T cell receptor (beta chain) is given with its context. This clone was recorded once. Its antigen has not been determined. Base-call qualities are not available, and no considerably larger clone is one nucleotide away. The time point label on this specimen signifies: resected brain tissue, or blood drawn just prior to surgery. The surgery cases that showed the highest brain T cell transcript signatures were chosen for TCR beta chain sequencing of brain tissue, and of blood when it was available. Before surgery, patients had received at least one anti-epileptic drug. TCR-sequenced patients were children with drug-resistant epilepsy due to tuberous sclerosis complex, focal cortical dysplasia, Rasmussen encephalitis or hemimegalencephaly. The blood samples were collected right before the epilepsy surgery. The Monarch genomic DNA purification kit was used to extract bulk genomic DNA from unsorted brain tissue and from whole blood.

The immunoSEQ assay was applied to genomic DNA to generate the TCR beta chain sequences. The paper's processing steps were these. CDR3 sequences that did not begin with the conserved framework cysteine at position 104 were removed by hand. To get clonality, the normalized Shannon's Diversity Index was subtracted from one, giving values from 0 (maximal diversity) to 1 (oligoclonal). Differences in the frequency of the same CDR3 between samples, such as brain versus blood, were assessed with chi-squared comparison-of-proportions tests. Public clonotypes were found by searching immuneACCESS, and the VDJdb browser was used to assess similarity to known antiviral clonotypes. The table was pulled from immuneACCESS by TCRdb, which kept in-frame rearrangements only. Such tables lose some clones; where checked, under half of the loss comes from unresolved V genes, and the rest has no known cause. The V and J calls and the clone size are those of that table, but D and trimming were determined from the DNA. This sample lists over 95,000 clones; 94% were detected once. The top ten hold 3.8% of the sample.

This entry is derived from a study of brain T cells in children with intractable seizures (dated by TCRdb to the early 2020s). Concerning the study at large: A NanoString immunology panel was first used to screen resected brain tissue from 40 to 60 pediatric epilepsy surgery cases for immune gene transcripts. Among the roughly 12 selected surgery cases, pre-surgery blood was additionally sequenced for eight, leaving four cases with brain tissue only.

What the study reported, not specific to this receptor: Because sequencing depth was different between pre-surgery and post-surgery blood, clones absent from the pre-surgery sample may reflect undersampling. Viral specificity was inferred solely from CDR3 sequence similarity, and the HCMV serostatus of the patients was not known.

Measured from the cysteine to the phenylalanine, the CDR3 is 15 residues long. Only the CDR3 region is kept as DNA, spanning 45 bases read in frame from base 1. At the junction V is shortened by 0 bases and J by 0 bases, with 9 bases in between. CDR1 SGDLS and CDR2 YYNGEE are derived from the germline V gene. This sequence originates from a boy in the first two years of life with hemimegalencephaly and intractable seizures. The chain is assembled from TRBV9 and TRBJ2-5; 5 matching bases give a weak D call of TRBD2. The input for sequencing was peripheral blood, taken at surgery. The DNA is TGTGCCAGCAGCGTAGCTACGGGGTACCAAGAGACCCAGTACTTC. Its protein product is CASSVATGYQETQYF. With the rest looked up from the reference TRBV9 and TRBJ2-5 genes rather than sequenced, the full variable domain is DSGVTQTPKHLITATGQRVTLRCSPRSGDLSVYWYQQSLDQGLQFLIQYYNGEERAKGNILERFSAQQFPDLHSELNLSSLELGDSALYFCASSVATGYQETQYFGPGTRLLVL.